This TCR beta chain stems from a study of T cells expressing NK-cell markers. Study at large: Investigators obtained TCR beta repertoires from sorted CD3+CD56+NKG2C+, CD3+CD56+NKG2C- and CD3+CD56-NKG2C+ T cells. Study results and caveats: It remained uncertain whether the expanded NKG2C+ T cell clones were specific for HCMV antigens. These same clonotypes (in four donors) also led the CD3+CD56-NKG2C+ fraction.

The CDR3 loop spans 16 amino acids. Germline CDR1 reads KGHSH; CDR2 reads LQKENI. UMI-tagged 5'RACE template switching yielded the TCR beta cDNA. For each CDR3 protein, TCRdb gives one entry from its re-call of the 5' RACE reads, without DNA. In all, the sample yields about 180,000 distinct CDR3 sequences. Notes on this clonotype: What it binds is not known.

This sequence originates from a woman between 18 and 69 years old in good health. This chain connects TRBV18 to TRBJ2-1; TCRdb calls TRBD1, which cannot be checked without DNA. The sequencing input was blood T cells: a sorted CD56 or NKG2C T cell subset, CD4+ or CD8+ T cells, or bulk PBMC T cells (not recorded which). The CDR3 spells CASSPFREVSYNEQFF.